One sample yielded the 29 T cell receptor beta chains listed below, sequenced in a study of blood T cell repertoires in COVID-19. Data came from immunoSEQ multiplex PCR; TCRdb stores just in-frame clones and leaves some out. Seen here are about 250,000 clones, around 90% observed once, and the top ten hold approximately 3.3%. Sample: peripheral blood. Source of these receptors: a man aged 18 to 30 with active or convalescent COVID-19.

J is TRBJ2-1 and V is TRBV29-1; 8 bases line up with TRBD2. The CDR3 has 15 residues. Germline V gene data show CDR1 as SQVTM and CDR2 as ANQGSEA. The ends lost 6 bases at V and 1 base at J; junction bases unmatched: 8. The CDR3 DNA sequence: TGCAGCGTACCGATCCGGGAGGGTTCCTACAATGAGCAGTTCTTC. Its protein product is CSVPIREGSYNEQFF.

The chain has TRBV5-5 and TRBJ2-3; TRBD2 matches 9 bases. The germline V gene encodes CDR1 SGHKS and CDR2 YYEKEE (reference sequence). The CDR3 is 20 residues long. The ends lost 4 bases at V and 5 bases at J; junction bases unmatched: 23. Here the CDR3 reads CASSAPPSLRAGGKEDTQYF. In DNA, the CDR3 is TGTGCCAGCAGCGCGCCGCCCAGTCTACGGGCGGGGGGGAAGGAAGATACGCAGTATTTT. The full variable domain, in which reference TRBV5-5 and TRBJ2-3 provide the parts outside the CDR3, is DAGVTQSPTHLIKTRGQQVTLRCSPISGHKSVSWYQQVLGQGPQFIFQYYEKEERGRGNFPDRFSARQFPNYSSELNVNALLLGDSALYLCASSAPPSLRAGGKEDTQYFGPGTRLTVL.

This rearrangement joins TRBV7-2 to TRBJ1-1; 9 bases map to TRBD1. With V trimmed by 5 bases and J by 11 bases, 12 bases remained unmatched. Per the germline V gene, CDR1 is SGHTA and CDR2 is FQGNSA. This CDR3 spans 14 amino acids. DNA for the CDR3: TGTGCCAGCAGCACAACGGACAGGGGAGGAAAGGCTTTCTTT. This translates into CASSTTDRGGKAFF.

The gene calls are TRBV5-1 and TRBJ2-6; weak D call: TRBD2 (7 bases). Germline V CDR1 and CDR2: SGHRS, YFSETQ. This CDR3 contains 17 residues. V was shortened by 8 bases and J by 3 bases, with 21 bases between the two germline ends. CDR3 sequence reads: CASTPQGGGHGANVLTF. The DNA of the CDR3 is TGCGCCAGTACCCCCCAGGGAGGGGGTCATGGGGCCAACGTCCTGACTTTC.

This chain connects TRBV7-2 to TRBJ1-6; possible D gene TRBD1, 5 bases. The CDR3 length is 16 residues. V lost 1 base and J 7 bases, leaving 14 bases between the germline ends. The V gene's germline CDR1 is SGHTA and CDR2 FQGNSA. The CDR3 DNA is TGTGCCAGCAGCTTAGTGGGCAGGGAAGACAATTCACCCCTCCACTTT. Its protein is CASSLVGREDNSPLHF.

This clone has only a few counts. The J gene is TRBJ1-1, the V gene TRBV4-3, with 8 bases aligning to TRBD1. CDR3 size: 14 residues. J gave up 5 bases and V 3 bases, and 5 bases lay outside the gene matches. Germline V gene data show CDR1 as LGHNA and CDR2 as YSLEER. DNA for the CDR3: TGCGCCAGCAGCCACACAGGGGGTAGGACTGAAGCTTTCTTT. Translation gives CASSHTGGRTEAFF.

The V call is TRBV2, the J call TRBJ1-1; the D is unclear. CDR1 is SNHLY and CDR2 is FYNNEI in the germline V gene. CDR3 length equals 14 residues. V dropped 5 bases and J dropped 2 bases, with 12 bases sitting between them. CDR3 loop: CASSRRDPNTEAFF. As DNA, the CDR3 is TGTGCCAGCAGTAGAAGAGATCCAAACACTGAAGCTTTCTTT.

The chain joins TRBV27 to TRBJ2-7; TRBD2 agrees at 11 bases. CDR1 and CDR2 from the germline V gene are MNHEY and SMNVEV (reference sequence). The ends lost 6 bases at V and 3 bases at J; junction bases unmatched: 7. The CDR3 spans 15 residues. DNA of the CDR3: TGTGCCAGCAGCCTACTAGCGGGAGAATTCTACGAGCAGTACTTC. It is translated as CASSLLAGEFYEQYF.

This rearrangement joins TRBV7-9 to TRBJ2-1; the D gene is possibly TRBD2 (6 bases). V gave up 1 base and J gave up 4 bases, with 11 bases separating them. The germline V gene has CDR1 SEHNR and CDR2 FQNEAQ (reference sequence). The CDR3 is 15 residues long. CDR3 coding DNA: TGTGCCAGCAGCTTAGGGGGGACTGGATACAATGAGCAGTTCTTC. Translated: CASSLGGTGYNEQFF. The full variable domain, rest sourced from reference TRBV7-9 and TRBJ2-1, is DTGVSQNPRHKITKRGQNVTFRCDPISEHNRLYWYRQTLGQGPEFLTYFQNEAQLEKSRLLSDRFSAERPKGSFSTLEIQRTEQGDSAMYLCASSLGGTGYNEQFFGPGTRLTVL.

The chain employs TRBV27 and TRBJ2-1; tentative D call: TRBD1 (6 bases). V was shortened by 2 bases and J by 7 bases, with 15 bases between the two germline ends. This CDR3 spans 15 amino acids. The germline V gene encodes CDR1 MNHEY and CDR2 SMNVEV (reference sequence). DNA of the CDR3: TGTGCCAGCAGTTTAGCTCTAAATAGGGGGAATGAGCAGTTCTTC. This sequence encodes CASSLALNRGNEQFF.

The chain uses TRBV5-1 and TRBJ2-1, with D possibly TRBD2 on 5 matching bases. The CDR3 has 15 residues. Germline V gene data show CDR1 as SGHRS and CDR2 as YFSETQ. V was cut by 0 bases and J by 3 bases, with 10 bases left in between. In DNA, the CDR3 is TGCGCCAGCAGCTTGGGTGGGCGGGTCTACAATGAGCAGTTCTTC. Protein product: CASSLGGRVYNEQFF.

There are a few counts of this clone. The rearrangement joins TRBV19 to TRBJ2-3; D unclear. V shed 7 bases and J shed 5 bases, with 13 bases lying between them. The CDR3 extends over 13 amino acids. Germline V gene sequence: CDR1 LNHDA, CDR2 SQIVND (reference sequence). The CDR3 region is CASKRASVDTQYF. The CDR3 nucleotides are TGTGCCAGTAAAAGAGCGTCGGTAGATACGCAGTATTTT.

The chain joins TRBV21-1 to TRBJ2-2; no DNA check was done on the table's D call, TRBD1. TRBV21-1 is tagged as a pseudogene. The CDR3 sequence is 18 residues long. The CDR3 DNA sequence: TGTGCCAGCAGCCCCAGGGAGGGTGGGACAGGGGGTGTCGGGGAGCTGTTTTTT. It yields the protein CASSPREGGTGGVGELFF.

The V gene is TRBV6-5, the J gene TRBJ2-1; the D is unclear. V lost 6 bases, J lost 4 bases, and 10 bases lay in between. CDR3 length: 13 amino acids. CDR1 and CDR2 (germline): MNHEY, SVGAGI. The CDR3 DNA reads TGTGCCAGCAGACAGACGGATTACAATGAGCAGTTCTTC. Translating gives CASRQTDYNEQFF.

The chain links TRBV30 to TRBJ1-3; D remains unclear. The CDR3 is made up of 12 amino acids. V lost 3 bases and J 1 base, leaving 4 bases between the germline ends. Per germline, CDR1 GTSNPN and CDR2 SVGIG (reference sequence). CDR3 sequence reads: CAWRASGNTIYF. The CDR3 DNA reads TGTGCCTGGAGGGCTTCTGGAAACACCATATATTTT.

The J gene is TRBJ2-7, the V gene TRBV28, with 12 bases fitting TRBD2. This CDR3 is built from 16 residues. The germline V gene has CDR1 MDHEN and CDR2 SYDVKM. Trimming removed 5 bases from V and 1 base from J; junction bases left unmatched: 6. CDR3 loop: CASSKFGLAGSYEQYF. CDR3 nucleotide sequence: TGTGCCAGCAGTAAGTTCGGACTAGCGGGGTCCTACGAGCAGTACTTC. The full variable domain, rest sourced from reference TRBV28 and TRBJ2-7, is DVKVTQSSRYLVKRTGEKVFLECVQDMDHENMFWYRQDPGLGLRLIYFSYDVKMKEKGDIPEGYSVSREKKERFSLILESASTNQTSMYLCASSKFGLAGSYEQYFGPGTRLTVT.

The gene calls are TRBV7-3 and TRBJ2-5; 9 bases are a match to TRBD2. The CDR3 runs to 15 residues. Germline V CDR1 and CDR2: SGHTA, FQGTGA. With V trimmed by 5 bases and J by 5 bases, 9 bases remained unmatched. CDR3 sequence reads: CASSPRGTSIETQYF. The DNA for the CDR3 is TGTGCCAGCAGCCCAAGGGGGACTAGCATCGAGACCCAGTACTTC.

The chain uses TRBV4-3 and TRBJ2-3, with 8 bases that match TRBD2. The CDR3 is 15 residues long. With 2 bases clipped from V and 2 bases from J, the junction kept 3 bases outside the gene matches. Per germline, CDR1 LGHNA and CDR2 YSLEER. CDR3 region: CASSQTSGFTDTQYF. The DNA for the CDR3 is TGCGCCAGCAGCCAAACTAGCGGCTTCACAGATACGCAGTATTTT.

The rearrangement uses TRBV7-3 and TRBJ2-7; D is unclear. CDR3 length: 13 amino acids. Germline V lookup: CDR1 SGHTA, CDR2 FQGTGA. V lost 4 bases, J lost 3 bases, and 10 bases lay in between. The CDR3 loop reads CASSSGRNYEQYF. CDR3 DNA: TGTGCCAGCAGCTCCGGCAGGAACTACGAGCAGTACTTC. The whole variable domain, filled in from reference TRBV7-3 and TRBJ2-7, reads GAGVSQTPSNKVTEKGKYVELRCDPISGHTALYWYRQSLGQGPEFLIYFQGTGAADDSGLPNDRFFAVRPEGSVSTLKIQRTERGDSAVYLCASSSGRNYEQYFGPGTRLTVT.

The rearrangement uses TRBV5-1 and TRBJ2-2, with 9 bases matching TRBD2. Germline V lookup: CDR1 SGHRS, CDR2 YFSETQ. With V trimmed by 3 bases and J by 3 bases, 12 bases remained unmatched. The CDR3 has 18 residues. The CDR3 protein is CASSWRGLAGIDTGELFF. The CDR3 nucleotides read TGCGCCAGCAGCTGGCGGGGCCTAGCGGGAATAGACACCGGGGAGCTGTTTTTT.

The chain recombines TRBV6-5 with TRBJ2-3, with 7 bases matching TRBD2. CDR3 length equals 15 residues. Germline values: CDR1 MNHEY, CDR2 SVGAGI. J was trimmed by 1 base and V by 5 bases; bases with no gene match: 6. CDR3 loop: CASSPRTSRTDTQYF. The CDR3 DNA follows: TGTGCCAGCAGTCCACGGACTAGTCGCACAGATACGCAGTATTTT.

The chain carries TRBV7-3 and TRBJ2-1; TRBD2 matches 11 bases. Germline V gene lookup returns CDR1 SGHTA and CDR2 FQGTGA. CDR3 length equals 18 residues. V gave up 1 base and J gave up 3 bases; unmatched junction bases: 8. The CDR3 DNA follows: TGTGCCAGCAGCTTAAATAGCGGGAGGGCCTGGCTCTACAATGAGCAGTTCTTC. Translated, it gives CASSLNSGRAWLYNEQFF.

This rearrangement joins TRBV2 to TRBJ2-7; TRBD1 matches 8 bases. Unmatched junction bases numbered 3, after V lost 3 bases and J lost 2 bases. Germline CDR1 is SNHLY and CDR2 is FYNNEI. The CDR3 consists of 14 residues. The CDR3 is CASSEDRVAYEQYF. DNA of the CDR3: TGTGCCAGCAGTGAGGACAGGGTGGCCTACGAGCAGTACTTC.

The chain uses TRBV15 and TRBJ1-2; D not resolved. Germline CDR1 and CDR2: LNHNV and YYDKDF (reference sequence). The CDR3 extends over 13 amino acids. Trimming cost V 8 bases and J 3 bases, with 13 bases left between them. CDR3 DNA sequence: TGTGCCACCGCTACCGAGGGAGACTATGGCTACACCTTC. It translates to CATATEGDYGYTF.

This clone was seen more than once but under ten times. The chain has TRBV5-1 and TRBJ1-3; TRBD1 might be the D (5 bases). The CDR3 has 15 residues. The V gene lost 4 bases and the J gene lost 0 bases, with 11 bases spanning the gap. Germline CDR1 is SGHRS and CDR2 is YFSETQ. The CDR3 DNA reads as TGCGCCAGCAGCCAGCGGGGGAGCTCTGGAAACACCATATATTTT. Translation gives CASSQRGSSGNTIYF.

This chain links TRBV5-6 with TRBJ1-4; 8 bases are shared with TRBD1. This CDR3 contains 16 residues. J was trimmed by 0 bases and V by 4 bases; bases with no gene match: 5. Germline CDR1 SGHDT, CDR2 YYEEEE. This CDR3 reads CASSPTGDPTNEKLFF. CDR3 coding DNA: TGTGCCAGCAGCCCGACAGGGGACCCAACTAATGAAAAACTGTTTTTT.

The chain recombines TRBV7-2 with TRBJ1-6; D unresolved. This CDR3 region has 14 residues. Trimming cost V 5 bases and J 7 bases, with 12 bases left between them. The germline V gene has CDR1 SGHTA and CDR2 FQGNSA. CDR3 protein: CASSTPSRNSPLHF. Here the CDR3 DNA reads TGTGCCAGCAGCACCCCCTCGCGGAATTCACCCCTCCACTTT.

The chain couples TRBV19 to TRBJ2-2; no clear D. Trimming stripped 2 bases from V and 8 bases from J, with 3 bases between. Germline V gene sequence: CDR1 LNHDA, CDR2 SQIVND (reference sequence). The CDR3 covers 11 residues. DNA for the CDR3: TGTGCCAGTAGTATATCGGGGGAGCTGTTTTTT. Its protein is CASSISGELFF.

The chain employs TRBV6-5 and TRBJ1-5; D is uncertain. The CDR3 extends over 16 amino acids. V was cut by 0 bases and J by 7 bases, with 16 bases left in between. Germline V gene data show CDR1 as MNHEY and CDR2 as SVGAGI. Written as DNA, the CDR3 is TGTGCCAGCAGTTACTCGGTGTCGGGAATGGACCAGCCCCAGCATTTT. This translates into CASSYSVSGMDQPQHF.